This passage covers 3 T cell receptor beta chains from one sample sequenced in a study of regulatory and conventional T cells in RAG deficiency. Regulatory T cells were sorted from blood as CD4+ CD25-high CD127-low cells. Data came from immunoSEQ multiplex PCR; TCRdb stores just in-frame clones and leaves some out. The sample yields 9,500 to 15,000 clones, roughly 95% seen once. A further study also used this sample, focusing on regulatory T cells. That report notes: The primer mix had 52 TRBV and 13 TRBJ primers.

The sample was CD127- CD25+ CD4+ Tregs sorted from blood. These receptor sequences come from a human donor in good health.

This chain joins TRBV6-1 and TRBJ1-4; D remains ambiguous. This CDR3 region has 13 residues. Germline V gene lookup returns CDR1 MNHNS and CDR2 SASEGT. V lost 8 bases, J lost 4 bases, and 11 bases lay in between. The CDR3 reads CASLRSINEKLFF. Here the CDR3 DNA reads TGTGCCAGCTTGAGAAGTATTAATGAAAAACTGTTTTTT.

V and J are TRBV6-1 and TRBJ1-1, with TRBD1 matching 8 bases. Germline V gene data show CDR1 as MNHNS and CDR2 as SASEGT. This CDR3 comprises 15 residues. V trimming: 4 bases; J trimming: 3 bases; junction bases outside the gene matches: 7. This CDR3 reads CASSATYRGDTEAFF. The CDR3 region has the DNA TGTGCCAGCAGTGCAACGTACAGGGGGGACACTGAAGCTTTCTTT.

CDR3 in amino acids: CASSLYPIKNIQYF. The DNA for the CDR3 is TGTGCCAGCAGCCTATACCCGATAAAAAACATTCAGTACTTC. The V and J genes are TRBV7-9 and TRBJ2-4; no definite D call. The CDR3 spans 14 residues. Germline CDR1 reads SEHNR; CDR2 reads FQNEAQ (reference sequence). Deletions cut 5 bases from V and 4 bases from J, with 12 bases between.